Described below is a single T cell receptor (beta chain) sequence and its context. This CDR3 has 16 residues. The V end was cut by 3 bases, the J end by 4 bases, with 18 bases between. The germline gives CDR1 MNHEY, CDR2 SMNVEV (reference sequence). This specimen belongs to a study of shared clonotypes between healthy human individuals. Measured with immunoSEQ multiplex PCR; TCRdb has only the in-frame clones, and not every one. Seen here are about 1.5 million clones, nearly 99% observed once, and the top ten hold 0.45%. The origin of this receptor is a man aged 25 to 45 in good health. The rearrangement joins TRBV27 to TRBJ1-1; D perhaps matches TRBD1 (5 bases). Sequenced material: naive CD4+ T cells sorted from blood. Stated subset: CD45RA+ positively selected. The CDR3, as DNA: TGTGCCAGCAGTTTTTTGTCAGGGAATCCGCTCACTGAAGCTTTCTTT. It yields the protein CASSFLSGNPLTEAFF.